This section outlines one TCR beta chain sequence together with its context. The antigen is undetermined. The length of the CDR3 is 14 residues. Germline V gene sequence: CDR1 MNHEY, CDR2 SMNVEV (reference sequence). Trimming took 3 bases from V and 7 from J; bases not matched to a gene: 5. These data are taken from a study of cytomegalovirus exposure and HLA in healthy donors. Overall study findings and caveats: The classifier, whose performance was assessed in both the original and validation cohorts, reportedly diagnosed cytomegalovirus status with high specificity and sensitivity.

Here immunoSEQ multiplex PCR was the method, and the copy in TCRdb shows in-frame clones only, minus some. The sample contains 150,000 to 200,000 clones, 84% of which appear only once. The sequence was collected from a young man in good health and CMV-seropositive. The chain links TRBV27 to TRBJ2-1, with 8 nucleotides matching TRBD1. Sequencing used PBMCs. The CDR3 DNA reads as TGTGCCAGCAGTTTTGGGACAGGTGGGAATGAGCAGTTCTTC. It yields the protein CASSFGTGGNEQFF.